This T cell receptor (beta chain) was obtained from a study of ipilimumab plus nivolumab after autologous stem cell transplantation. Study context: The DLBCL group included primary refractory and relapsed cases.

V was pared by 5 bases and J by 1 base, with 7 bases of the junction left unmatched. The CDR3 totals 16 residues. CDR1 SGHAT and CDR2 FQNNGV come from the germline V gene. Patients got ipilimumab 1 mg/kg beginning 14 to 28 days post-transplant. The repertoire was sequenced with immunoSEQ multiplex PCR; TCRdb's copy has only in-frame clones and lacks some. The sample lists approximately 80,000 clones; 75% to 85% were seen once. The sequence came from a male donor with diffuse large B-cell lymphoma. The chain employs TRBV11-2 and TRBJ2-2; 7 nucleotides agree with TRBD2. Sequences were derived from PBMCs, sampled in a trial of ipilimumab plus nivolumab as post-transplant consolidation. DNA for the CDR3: TGTGCCAGCAGCCCTTTGTGGGGGGGGAACACCGGGGAGCTGTTTTTT. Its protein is CASSPLWGGNTGELFF.